This T cell receptor beta chain was sequenced for a study of monozygotic twins with inflammatory bowel disease. Collection of an approximately 2.5 ml blood sample took place per donor. Findings and caveats of the study: No difference in repertoire similarity was seen between concordant and discordant twins, possibly because power was limited. Ultimately, a single strong signal or clonotype associated with IBD was not supported.

The CDR3 is 12 amino acids. In germline, CDR1 is ENHRY, CDR2 SYGVKD. Starting material for each TCR library was around 3.5 ug of total RNA. TCRdb re-called the 5' RACE reads; every CDR3 protein appears as one record, without DNA. The sample shows about 210,000 distinct CDR3 sequences, and roughly 7.5% sits with its ten largest clones. A note on this clonotype: Its antigen is unidentified.

The sample consisted of blood. The rearrangement uses TRBV10-3 and TRBJ2-3. The sequence came from a human donor with ulcerative colitis or Crohn's disease, or a healthy co-twin of an affected twin (not recorded which). The CDR3 sequence is CAISGGTDTQYF.